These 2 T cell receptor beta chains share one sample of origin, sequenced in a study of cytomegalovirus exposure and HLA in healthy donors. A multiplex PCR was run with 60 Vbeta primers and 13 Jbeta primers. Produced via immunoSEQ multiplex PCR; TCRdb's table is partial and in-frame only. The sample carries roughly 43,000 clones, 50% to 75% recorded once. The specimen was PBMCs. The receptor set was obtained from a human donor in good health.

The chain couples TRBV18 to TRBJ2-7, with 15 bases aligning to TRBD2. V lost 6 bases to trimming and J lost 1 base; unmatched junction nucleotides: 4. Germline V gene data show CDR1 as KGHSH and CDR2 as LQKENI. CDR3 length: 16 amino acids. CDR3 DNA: TGTGCCAGCTCCCGGACTAGCGGGGGGGGATCCTACGAGCAGTACTTC. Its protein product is CASSRTSGGGSYEQYF.

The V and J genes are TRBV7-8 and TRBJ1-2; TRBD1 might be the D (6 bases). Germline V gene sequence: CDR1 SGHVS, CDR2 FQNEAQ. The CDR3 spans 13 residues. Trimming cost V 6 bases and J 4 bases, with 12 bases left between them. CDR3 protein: CASRPDRSYGYTF. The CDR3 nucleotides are TGTGCCAGCAGACCGGACAGAAGCTATGGCTACACCTTC.